This record concerns one TCR beta chain sequence. Its antigen is currently unknown. Since a much larger clone is just one base distant, this may be a read error. Peripheral blood samples of roughly 9.8 milliliters were drawn from each donor. This sample was included in a study of blood T cells in healthy people across ages. Study-wide points: Across samples, TCR beta diversity tracked strongly with naive T cell percentage.

Next came a second PCR, run for roughly 6 to 11 cycles, which used a sample-barcoded 5' primer along with a J-beta primer mix. Template switching added a 12-random-nucleotide identifier to every cDNA molecule. Each CDR3 protein is one row after TCRdb ran MiXCR on the 5' RACE reads. Of under 1,100,000 distinct CDR3 sequences in the sample, approximately 25% were seen once. V shed 7 bases and J shed 2 bases, with 8 bases lying between them. The CDR3 covers 12 residues. Germline V lookup: CDR1 SGDLS, CDR2 YYNGEE. These same data were also listed under a study on T cells of mothers and their children. That paper states: Donation involved three healthy Caucasian mothers and the six children that they had.

The chain carries TRBV9 and TRBJ2-3; D might be TRBD2 (6 bases). The receptor's source is a girl aged 2-15 years in good health. Sequencing used blood. The CDR3: CASGGTTDTQYF. CDR3 in DNA: TGTGCCAGCGGCGGGACCACAGATACGCAGTATTTT.